Presented here are 21 T cell receptor beta chains from one specimen sequenced in a study of shared clonotypes between healthy human individuals. Produced via immunoSEQ multiplex PCR; TCRdb's table is partial and in-frame only. The data show under 2,500,000 clones, 90% to 97% seen once. Sample: naive CD4+ T cells sorted from blood. The sample's subset: CD45RA+ positively selected. The receptors here all came from a man aged 18 to 35 in good health.

This CDR3 is CASSGGGPSYEQYF. The CDR3 DNA follows: TGCGCCAGCAGTGGCGGGGGACCCTCCTACGAGCAGTACTTC. V and J are TRBV10-2 and TRBJ2-7; 7 bases align to TRBD2. Germline V lookup: CDR1 WSHSY, CDR2 SAAADI. The CDR3 covers 14 residues. V trimming: 4 bases; J trimming: 0 bases; junction bases outside the gene matches: 3.

The CDR3 DNA sequence: TGTGCCAGCAGTTTTCGGGGGAAATACAATGAGCAGTTCTTC. This encodes CASSFRGKYNEQFF. This sequence joins TRBV27 and TRBJ2-1; D might be TRBD2 (6 bases). The germline CDR1 and CDR2 sequences are MNHEY and SMNVEV (reference sequence). Trimming stripped 3 bases from V and 4 bases from J, with 10 bases between. The CDR3 loop spans 14 amino acids.

This chain links TRBV2 with TRBJ2-1; 10 bases fit TRBD2. Germline V lookup: CDR1 SNHLY, CDR2 FYNNEI. The CDR3 has 12 amino acids. After removal of 6 bases from V and 9 bases from J, the junction contained 2 bases not matched to a gene. The CDR3 region has the DNA TGTGCCAGCAGGCTAGCGGGGGCTGAGCAGTTCTTC. As protein: CASRLAGAEQFF.

The gene calls are TRBV2 and TRBJ1-2, with 7 bases that match TRBD1. The CDR3 loop spans 15 amino acids. Unmatched junction bases numbered 7, after V lost 2 bases and J lost 4 bases. Germline CDR1 SNHLY, CDR2 FYNNEI. The DNA of the CDR3 is TGTGCCAGCAGTGAAAGCCGGGGACAGCTCTATGGCTACACCTTC. It specifies CASSESRGQLYGYTF.

This chain links TRBV5-1 with TRBJ2-2; TRBD2 is a possible D gene (6 bases). Trimming removed 4 bases from V and 3 bases from J, with 13 bases in between. This CDR3 has 15 residues. Germline values: CDR1 SGHRS, CDR2 YFSETQ. The CDR3 region has the DNA TGCGCCAGCAGCCCAACTAGCTATCACACCGGGGAGCTGTTTTTT. It translates to CASSPTSYHTGELFF.

The chain uses TRBV2 and TRBJ1-1; no firm D call. This CDR3 has 12 amino acids. V was pared by 10 bases and J by 5 bases, with 14 bases between. The germline gives CDR1 SNHLY, CDR2 FYNNEI. The CDR3 nucleotides are TGTGCCACCACAACGGTAGGTACTGAAGCTTTCTTT. This translates into CATTTVGTEAFF.

This clone appeared a single time. Within the sample, other DNA sequences also encode this same CDR3. The chain uses TRBV7-9 and TRBJ1-5; D is uncertain. The V and J ends lost 4 bases and 2 bases respectively, with 3 bases between them. Germline V lookup: CDR1 SEHNR, CDR2 FQNEAQ (reference sequence). CDR3 length: 12 residues. The CDR3 region is CASSWGNQPQHF. The CDR3 DNA reads as TGTGCCAGCAGCTGGGGCAATCAGCCCCAGCATTTT.

This clone appeared a single time. The V call is TRBV5-4, the J call TRBJ1-1; D may be TRBD1 (6 bases). Trimming took 0 bases from V and 0 from J, leaving 9 bases between them. Germline V lookup: CDR1 SGHNT, CDR2 YYREEE (reference sequence). The CDR3 runs 15 residues. The CDR3 sequence is CASSLAGGLNTEAFF. CDR3 bases: TGTGCCAGCAGCTTGGCCGGGGGCTTGAACACTGAAGCTTTCTTT.

This sequence joins TRBV28 and TRBJ1-1, with D unclear. Trimming removed 8 bases from V and 0 bases from J, with 16 bases in between. The CDR3 runs 15 residues. Germline values: CDR1 MDHEN, CDR2 SYDVKM. CDR3 coding DNA: TGTGCCAGCTACCCGCCCCAGAACTTGAACACTGAAGCTTTCTTT. Translated: CASYPPQNLNTEAFF.

The chain joins TRBV5-4 to TRBJ1-3; TRBD1 matches 8 bases. Germline assignment: CDR1 SGHNT and CDR2 YYREEE (reference sequence). The junction had 14 bases not matched to a gene; V was cut back by 3 bases and J by 0 bases. The length of the CDR3 is 19 residues. This CDR3 reads CASSSGQGVNRFSGNTIYF. CDR3 DNA sequence: TGTGCCAGCAGCTCAGGACAGGGAGTGAACCGTTTCTCTGGAAACACCATATATTTT.

This rearrangement joins TRBV5-1 to TRBJ2-2, with TRBD1 matching 7 bases. This CDR3 is built from 16 residues. V dropped 0 bases and J dropped 0; count of bases not matched to a gene: 2. CDR1 is SGHRS and CDR2 is YFSETQ in the germline V gene. The CDR3 region has the DNA TGCGCCAGCAGCTTGGACACAGGGGCGAACACCGGGGAGCTGTTTTTT. Amino acids: CASSLDTGANTGELFF.

The rearrangement links TRBV7-2 to TRBJ2-1; 13 bases match TRBD2. After removal of 5 bases from V and 8 bases from J, the junction contained 3 bases not matched to a gene. The CDR3 sequence is 14 residues long. Germline V CDR1 and CDR2: SGHTA, FQGNSA. The CDR3 is CASSRTSGGYEQFF. CDR3 DNA: TGTGCCAGCAGCCGGACTAGCGGGGGCTATGAGCAGTTCTTC.

The rearrangement links TRBV21-1 to TRBJ2-5; TRBD2, the D gene given by the table, was not confirmed from the DNA. TRBV21-1 is noted as a pseudogene. The CDR3 totals 14 residues. The CDR3 bases are TGTGCCAGCAGGGGGAGCGGGGGACAAGAGACCCAGTACTTC. Translating it yields CASRGSGGQETQYF.

Worth noting for this clone: The identical CDR3 is also encoded by other nucleotide sequences in the sample. The V call is TRBV10-3, the J call TRBJ1-2; D remains ambiguous. The CDR3 covers 13 residues. The germline CDR1 and CDR2 sequences are ENHRY and SYGVKD. Trimming removed 3 bases from V and 3 bases from J, with 8 bases in between. This CDR3 is CAISDTGDYGYTF. Written as DNA, the CDR3 is TGTGCCATCAGTGACACCGGGGACTATGGCTACACCTTC.

J is TRBJ2-7 and V is TRBV27; D uncertain. The CDR3 is 14 residues long. Germline V gene lookup returns CDR1 MNHEY and CDR2 SMNVEV (reference sequence). The V end lost 6 bases, the J end lost 3 bases, and 15 bases lay between the germline ends. The chain's CDR3 is CASRDPRQFYEQYF. CDR3 in DNA: TGTGCCAGCAGAGACCCGCGGCAGTTCTACGAGCAGTACTTC.

The chain uses TRBV28 and TRBJ1-2, with D perhaps TRBD1 (5 bases). Germline loops: CDR1 MDHEN, CDR2 SYDVKM. V was shortened by 3 bases and J by 4 bases, with 9 bases between the two germline ends. This CDR3 is 13 amino acids long. The CDR3 nucleotides are TGTGCCAGCAGTTTTGGAGGGACCTATGGCTACACCTTC. Translated: CASSFGGTYGYTF.

This chain uses TRBV18 with TRBJ2-7; TRBD1 might be the D (6 bases). V was trimmed by 4 bases and J by 0 bases, leaving 10 bases between them. This CDR3 spans 14 amino acids. Germline CDR1 KGHSH, CDR2 LQKENI. CDR3 amino acids: CASSLRDISYEQYF. The CDR3 DNA reads as TGTGCCAGCTCACTCCGGGACATCTCCTACGAGCAGTACTTC.

This rearrangement joins TRBV7-9 to TRBJ2-3, with 8 nucleotides matching TRBD2. The CDR3 has 15 residues. CDR1 and CDR2 from the germline V gene are SEHNR and FQNEAQ (reference sequence). The V and J ends lost 5 bases and 6 bases, in that order; junction bases with no gene match: 10. CDR3 sequence: CASSIEAGGLDTQYF. DNA of the CDR3: TGTGCCAGCAGCATAGAGGCGGGAGGCCTGGATACGCAGTATTTT. Supplemented by reference TRBV7-9 and TRBJ2-3, the full variable domain reads DTGVSQNPRHKITKRGQNVTFRCDPISEHNRLYWYRQTLGQGPEFLTYFQNEAQLEKSRLLSDRFSAERPKGSFSTLEIQRTEQGDSAMYLCASSIEAGGLDTQYFGPGTRLTVL.

The genes are TRBV7-8 and TRBJ2-3; 14 positions match TRBD2. V lost 5 bases to trimming and J lost 3 bases; unmatched junction nucleotides: 13. Germline assignment: CDR1 SGHVS and CDR2 FQNEAQ. The length of the CDR3 is 19 residues. The CDR3 is CASSSQTGTSGSRTDTQYF. As DNA, the CDR3 is TGTGCCAGCAGCAGTCAAACGGGGACTAGCGGGAGTAGGACAGATACGCAGTATTTT. The full variable domain, its missing parts supplied by reference TRBV7-8 and TRBJ2-3, is GAGVSQSPRYKVAKRGQDVALRCDPISGHVSLFWYQQALGQGPEFLTYFQNEAQLDKSGLPSDRFFAERPEGSVSTLKIQRTQQEDSAVYLCASSSQTGTSGSRTDTQYFGPGTRLTVL.

This sequence joins TRBV30 and TRBJ1-4; 8 positions match TRBD1. Germline V lookup: CDR1 GTSNPN, CDR2 SVGIG (reference sequence). The length of the CDR3 is 12 residues. Losses at the gene ends were 5 bases for V and 8 bases for J; bases not matched to a gene: 4. DNA for the CDR3: TGTGCCTGGGGACAGGGTAGGGAAAAACTGTTTTTT. Its translation is CAWGQGREKLFF.

The J gene is TRBJ2-7, the V gene TRBV7-2; 7 bases line up with TRBD2. Trimming took 3 bases from V and 0 from J; bases not matched to a gene: 2. The CDR3 is 14 amino acids. Germline CDR1 is SGHTA and CDR2 is FQGNSA. The CDR3, as DNA: TGTGCCAGCAGCTTGGGACTAACCTCCTACGAGCAGTACTTC. Its protein product is CASSLGLTSYEQYF.